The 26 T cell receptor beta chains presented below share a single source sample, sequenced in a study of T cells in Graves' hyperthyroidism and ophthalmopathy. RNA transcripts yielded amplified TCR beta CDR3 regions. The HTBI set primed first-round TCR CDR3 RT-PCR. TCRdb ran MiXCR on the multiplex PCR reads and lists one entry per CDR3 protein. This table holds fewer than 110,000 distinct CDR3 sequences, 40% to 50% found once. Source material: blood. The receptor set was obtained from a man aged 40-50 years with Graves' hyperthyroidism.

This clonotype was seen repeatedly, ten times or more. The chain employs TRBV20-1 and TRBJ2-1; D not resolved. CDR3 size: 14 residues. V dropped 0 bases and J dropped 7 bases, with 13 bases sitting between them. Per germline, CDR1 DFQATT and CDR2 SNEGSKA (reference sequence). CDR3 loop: CSAREWQVRNEQFF. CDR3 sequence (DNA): TGCAGTGCTAGAGAGTGGCAGGTGAGAAATGAGCAGTTCTTC.

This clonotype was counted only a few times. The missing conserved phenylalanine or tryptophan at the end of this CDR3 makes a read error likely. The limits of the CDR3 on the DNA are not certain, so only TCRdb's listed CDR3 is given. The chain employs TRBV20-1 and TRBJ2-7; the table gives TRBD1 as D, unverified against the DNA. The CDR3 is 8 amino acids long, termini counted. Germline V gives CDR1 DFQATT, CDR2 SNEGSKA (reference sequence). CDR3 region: CSARDAGR.

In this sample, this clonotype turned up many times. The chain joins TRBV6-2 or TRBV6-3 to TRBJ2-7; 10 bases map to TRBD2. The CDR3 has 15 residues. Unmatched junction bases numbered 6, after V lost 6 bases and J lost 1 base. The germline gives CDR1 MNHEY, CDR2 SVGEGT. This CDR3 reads CASSPLAGVSYEQYF. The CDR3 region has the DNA TGTGCCAGCAGCCCCCTAGCGGGAGTGTCCTACGAGCAGTACTTC.

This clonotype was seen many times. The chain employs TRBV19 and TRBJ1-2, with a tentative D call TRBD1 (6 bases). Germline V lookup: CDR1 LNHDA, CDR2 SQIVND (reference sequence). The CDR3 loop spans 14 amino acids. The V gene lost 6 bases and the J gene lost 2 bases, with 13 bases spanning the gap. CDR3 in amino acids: CASSSADRNYGYTF. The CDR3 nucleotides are TGTGCCAGTAGCTCGGCGGACAGAAACTATGGCTACACCTTC.

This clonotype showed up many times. In DNA form, the CDR3 reads TGTGCCAGCAGCTTAGATACGGCTGGCTACACCTTC. Translation: CASSLDTAGYTF. This chain connects TRBV11-2 to TRBJ1-2, with unresolved D. The CDR3 totals 12 residues. CDR1 and CDR2 (germline): SGHAT, FQNNGV. The V and J ends lost 0 bases and 7 bases respectively, with 6 bases between them.

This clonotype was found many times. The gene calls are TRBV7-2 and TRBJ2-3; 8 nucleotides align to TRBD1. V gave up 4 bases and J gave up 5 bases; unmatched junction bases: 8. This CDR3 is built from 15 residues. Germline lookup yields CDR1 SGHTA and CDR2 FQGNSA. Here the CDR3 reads CASSSGQGRRDTQYF. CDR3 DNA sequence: TGTGCCAGCAGCTCAGGACAGGGACGGAGAGATACGCAGTATTTT.

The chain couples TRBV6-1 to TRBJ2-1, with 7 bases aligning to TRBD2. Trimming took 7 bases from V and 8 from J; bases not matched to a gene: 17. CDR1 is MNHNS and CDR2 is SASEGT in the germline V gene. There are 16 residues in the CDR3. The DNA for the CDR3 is TGTGCCAGCACTCTCCTGGGGAGGGAGGAAGACGATGAGCAGTTCTTC. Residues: CASTLLGREEDDEQFF.

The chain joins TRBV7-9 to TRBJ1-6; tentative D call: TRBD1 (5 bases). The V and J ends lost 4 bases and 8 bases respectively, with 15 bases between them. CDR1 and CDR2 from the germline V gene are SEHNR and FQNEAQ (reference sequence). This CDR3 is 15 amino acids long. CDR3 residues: CASSSGWGLDSPLHF. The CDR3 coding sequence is TGTGCCAGCAGCTCCGGTTGGGGGTTAGATTCACCCCTCCACTTT.

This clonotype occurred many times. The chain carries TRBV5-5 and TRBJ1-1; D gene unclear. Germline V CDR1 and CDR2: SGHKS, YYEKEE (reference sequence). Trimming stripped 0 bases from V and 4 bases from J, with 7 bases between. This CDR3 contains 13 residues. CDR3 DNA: TGTGCCAGCAGCTTGGGGGTCGGCACTGAAGCTTTCTTT. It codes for CASSLGVGTEAFF.

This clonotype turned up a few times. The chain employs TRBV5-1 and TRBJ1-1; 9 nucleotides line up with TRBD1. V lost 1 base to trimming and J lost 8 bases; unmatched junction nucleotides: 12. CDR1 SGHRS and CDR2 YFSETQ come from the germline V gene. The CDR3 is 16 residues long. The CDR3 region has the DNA TGCGCCAGCAGCTTGTGGACAGGGGCCTCCTCCATGGAAGCTTTCTTT. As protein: CASSLWTGASSMEAFF. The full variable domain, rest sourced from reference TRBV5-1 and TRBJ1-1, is KAGVTQTPRYLIKTRGQQVTLSCSPISGHRSVSWYQQTPGQGLQFLFEYFSETQRNKGNFPGRFSGRQFSNSRSEMNVSTLELGDSALYLCASSLWTGASSMEAFFGQGTRLTVV.

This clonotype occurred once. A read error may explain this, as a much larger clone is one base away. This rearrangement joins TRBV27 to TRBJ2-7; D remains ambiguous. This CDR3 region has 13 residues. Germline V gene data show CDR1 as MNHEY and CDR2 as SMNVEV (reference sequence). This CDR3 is CASSPGQSYEQCF. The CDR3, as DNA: TGTGCCAGCAGTCCGGGCCAGAGCTACGAGCAGTGCTTC.

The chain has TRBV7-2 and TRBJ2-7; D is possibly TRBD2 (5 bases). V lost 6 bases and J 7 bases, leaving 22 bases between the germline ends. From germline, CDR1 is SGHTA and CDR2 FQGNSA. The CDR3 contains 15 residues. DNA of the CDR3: TGTGCCAGCAGTTTATACCCGCCAGTTTCGGGGGAGCAGTACTTC. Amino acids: CASSLYPPVSGEQYF.

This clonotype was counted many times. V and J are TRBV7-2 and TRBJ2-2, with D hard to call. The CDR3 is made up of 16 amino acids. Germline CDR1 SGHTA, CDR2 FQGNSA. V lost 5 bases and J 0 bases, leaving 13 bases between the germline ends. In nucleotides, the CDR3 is TGTGCCAGCAGCCTCGGCGATGGGGCGAACACCGGGGAGCTGTTTTTT. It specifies CASSLGDGANTGELFF.

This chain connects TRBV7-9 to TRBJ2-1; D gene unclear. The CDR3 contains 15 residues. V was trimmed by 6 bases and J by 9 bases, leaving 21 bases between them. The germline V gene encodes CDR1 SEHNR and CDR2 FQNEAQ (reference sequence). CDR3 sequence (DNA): TGTGCCAGCAGTTCCCTGGCAGACTCATTCGGTGAGCAGTTCTTC. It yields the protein CASSSLADSFGEQFF.

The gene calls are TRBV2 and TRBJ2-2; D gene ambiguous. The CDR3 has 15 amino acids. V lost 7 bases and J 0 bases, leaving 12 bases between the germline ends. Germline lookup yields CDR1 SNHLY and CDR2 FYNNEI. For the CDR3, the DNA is TGTGCCAGCAATGGATGCAGAACGAACACCGGGGAGCTGTTTTTT. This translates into CASNGCRTNTGELFF.

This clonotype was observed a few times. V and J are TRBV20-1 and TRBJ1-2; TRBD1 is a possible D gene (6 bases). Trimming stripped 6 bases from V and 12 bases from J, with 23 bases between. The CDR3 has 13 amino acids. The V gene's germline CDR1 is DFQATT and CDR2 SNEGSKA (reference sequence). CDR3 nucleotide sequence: TGCAGTGCCTTAGGACGGGGGCGGTCTGGAAACACCTTC. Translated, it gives CSALGRGRSGNTF.

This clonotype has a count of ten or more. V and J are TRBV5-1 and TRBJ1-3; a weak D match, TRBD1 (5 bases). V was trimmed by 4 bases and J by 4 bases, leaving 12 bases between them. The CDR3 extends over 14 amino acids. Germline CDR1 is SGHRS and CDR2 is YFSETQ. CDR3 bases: TGCGCCAGCAGCCCCAGGGAGTCCGGAAACACCATATATTTT. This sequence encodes CASSPRESGNTIYF.

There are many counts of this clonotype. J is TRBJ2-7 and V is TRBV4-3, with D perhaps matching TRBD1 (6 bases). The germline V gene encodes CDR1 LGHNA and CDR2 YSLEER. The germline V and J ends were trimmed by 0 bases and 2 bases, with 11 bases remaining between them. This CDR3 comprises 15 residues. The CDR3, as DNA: TGCGCCAGCAGCCAAGAACAGGGTGGGACCTACGAGCAGTACTTC. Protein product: CASSQEQGGTYEQYF.

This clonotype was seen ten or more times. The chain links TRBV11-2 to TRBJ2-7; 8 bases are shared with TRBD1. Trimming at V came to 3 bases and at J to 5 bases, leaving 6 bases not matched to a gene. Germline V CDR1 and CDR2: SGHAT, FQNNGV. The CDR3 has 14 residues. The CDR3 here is CASSFRTGHHEQYF. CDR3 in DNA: TGTGCCAGCAGCTTCCGGACAGGGCACCACGAGCAGTACTTC.

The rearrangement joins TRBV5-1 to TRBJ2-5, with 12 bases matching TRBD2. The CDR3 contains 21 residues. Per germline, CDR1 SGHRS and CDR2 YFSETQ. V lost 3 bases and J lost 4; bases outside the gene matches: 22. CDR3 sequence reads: CASSSGLAGPRGGAVSETQYF. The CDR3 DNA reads TGCGCCAGCAGCTCCGGACTAGCGGGGCCTCGCGGGGGTGCAGTATCAGAGACCCAGTACTTC.

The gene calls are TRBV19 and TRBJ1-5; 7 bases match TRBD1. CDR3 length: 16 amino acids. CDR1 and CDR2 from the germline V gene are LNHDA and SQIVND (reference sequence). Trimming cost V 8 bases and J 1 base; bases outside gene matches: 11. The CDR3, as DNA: TGTGCCAGTTCGCTACTCCGGGACAGCAGCAATCAGCCCCAGCATTTT. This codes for CASSLLRDSSNQPQHF.

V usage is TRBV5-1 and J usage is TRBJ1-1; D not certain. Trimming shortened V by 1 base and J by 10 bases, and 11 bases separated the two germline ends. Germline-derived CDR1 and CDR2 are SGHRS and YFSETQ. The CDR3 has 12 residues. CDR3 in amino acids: CASSLPGNGAFF. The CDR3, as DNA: TGCGCCAGCAGCTTGCCGGGGAATGGAGCTTTCTTT.

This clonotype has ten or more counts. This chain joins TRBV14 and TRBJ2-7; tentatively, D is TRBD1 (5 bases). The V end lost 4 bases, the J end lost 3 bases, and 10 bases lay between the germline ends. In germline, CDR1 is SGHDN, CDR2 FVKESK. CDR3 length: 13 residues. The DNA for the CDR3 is TGTGCCAGCAGCCGTACAGGTTACTACGAGCAGTACTTC. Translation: CASSRTGYYEQYF.

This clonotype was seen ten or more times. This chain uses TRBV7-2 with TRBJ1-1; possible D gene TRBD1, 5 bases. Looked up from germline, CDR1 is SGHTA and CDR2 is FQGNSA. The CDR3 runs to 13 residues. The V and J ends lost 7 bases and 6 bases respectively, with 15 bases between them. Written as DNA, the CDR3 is TGTGCCAGCATCATCACTTGGGGGGCTGAAGCTTTCTTT. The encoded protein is CASIITWGAEAFF.

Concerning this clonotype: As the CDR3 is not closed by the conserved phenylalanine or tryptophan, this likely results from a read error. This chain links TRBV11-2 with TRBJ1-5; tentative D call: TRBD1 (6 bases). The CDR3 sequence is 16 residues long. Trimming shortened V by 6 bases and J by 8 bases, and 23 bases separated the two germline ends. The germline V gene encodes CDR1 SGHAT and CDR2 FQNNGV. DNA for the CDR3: TGTGCCAGCAGACCCGGGACAAGTGCCAGCAGGGAGCCCCAGCATTCT. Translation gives CASRPGTSASREPQHS.

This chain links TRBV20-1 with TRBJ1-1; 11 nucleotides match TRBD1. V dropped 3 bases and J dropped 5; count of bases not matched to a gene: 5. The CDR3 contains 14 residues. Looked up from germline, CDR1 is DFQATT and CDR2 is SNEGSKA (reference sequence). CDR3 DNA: TGCAGTGCTAGTACGGGGACAGGGGGGACTGAAGCTTTCTTT. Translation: CSASTGTGGTEAFF.